This T cell receptor beta chain was obtained from a study of T-cell reconstitution after alpha-beta-depleted transplantation in children. This sample's TCRbeta library carried unique molecular identifier barcodes. TCRdb independently ran MiXCR on the PCR reads; one entry per CDR3 protein. The repertoire has around 380,000 distinct CDR3 sequences, roughly a tenth of them found once; the top ten carry about 5%. Germline loops: CDR1 SGHAT, CDR2 FQNNGV. The V end was cut by 0 bases, the J end by 5 bases, with 13 bases between. The CDR3 loop spans 15 amino acids. This clonotype was recorded a few times. The source is a human donor who donated a stem cell graft to a child with acute myeloid leukemia. The sample was PBMCs from the stem cell graft donor, taken from the stem cell graft. The J gene is TRBJ1-1, the V gene TRBV11-2; the D is unclear. In nucleotides, the CDR3 is TGTGCCAGCAGCTTAGAGGCAGGCTGGGTTACTGAAGCTTTCTTT. Protein sequence: CASSLEAGWVTEAFF.